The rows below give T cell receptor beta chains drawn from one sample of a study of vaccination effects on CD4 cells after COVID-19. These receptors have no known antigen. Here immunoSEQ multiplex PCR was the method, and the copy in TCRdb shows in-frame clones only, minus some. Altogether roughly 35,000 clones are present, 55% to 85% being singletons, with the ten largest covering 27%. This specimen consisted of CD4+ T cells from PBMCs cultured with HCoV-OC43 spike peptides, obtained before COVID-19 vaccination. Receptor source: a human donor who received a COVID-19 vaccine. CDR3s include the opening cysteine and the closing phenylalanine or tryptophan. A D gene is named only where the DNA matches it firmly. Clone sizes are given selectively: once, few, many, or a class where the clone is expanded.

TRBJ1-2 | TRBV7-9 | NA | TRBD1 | TGTGCCAGCAGCTTTGAGACAGGGTTGGGCTATGGCTACACCTTC | CASSFETGLGYGYTF
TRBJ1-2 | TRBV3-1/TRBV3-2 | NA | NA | TGTGCCAGCAGCCAACAGGGGTCTAACTATGGCTACACCTTC | CASSQQGSNYGYTF
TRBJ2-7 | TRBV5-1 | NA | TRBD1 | TGCGCCAGCAGCCTAACCGGGACAGCCTACGAGCAGTACTTC | CASSLTGTAYEQYF
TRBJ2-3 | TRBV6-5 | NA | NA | TGTGCCAGCAGTTCCCCTTACCGCCACACAGATACGCAGTATTTT | CASSSPYRHTDTQYF
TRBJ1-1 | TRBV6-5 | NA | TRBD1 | TGTGCCAGCAGCCGACAGGGTGGCACTGAAGCTTTCTTT | CASSRQGGTEAFF
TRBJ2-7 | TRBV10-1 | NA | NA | TGCGCCAGCAGTTCGGATTGGGGACACTACGAGCAGTACTTC | CASSSDWGHYEQYF
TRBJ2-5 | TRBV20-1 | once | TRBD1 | TGCAGTGCTAGTCCCAGGGGGCGCAGGGAGACCCAGTACTTC | CSASPRGRRETQYF
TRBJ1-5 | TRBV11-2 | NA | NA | TGTGCCAGCAGGGCGGGGGGAGTGGGCAATCAGCCCCAGCATTTT | CASRAGGVGNQPQHF
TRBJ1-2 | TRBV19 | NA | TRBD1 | TGTGCCAGTAGTCGAGGGGGCGGCGACTATGGCTACACCTTC | CASSRGGGDYGYTF
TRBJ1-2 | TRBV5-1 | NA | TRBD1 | TGCGCCAGCAGCGATCATTCCCGGACAGGGGAGGGTGGCTACACCTTC | CASSDHSRTGEGGYTF
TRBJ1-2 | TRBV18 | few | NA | TGTGCCAGCTCTCTGGACCTCAACTATGGCTACACCTTC | CASSLDLNYGYTF
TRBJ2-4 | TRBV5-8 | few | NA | TGTGCCAGCAGCTTGCGGCTAGCGGCCAAAAACATTCAGTACTTC | CASSLRLAAKNIQYF
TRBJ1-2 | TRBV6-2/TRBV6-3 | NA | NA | TGTGCCAGCAGTTACCTGGGCGGTGGCTACACCTTC | CASSYLGGGYTF
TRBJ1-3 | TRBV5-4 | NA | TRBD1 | TGTGCCAGCAGCTTGTTGGGACAGGGGGCGGACACCATATATTTT | CASSLLGQGADTIYF
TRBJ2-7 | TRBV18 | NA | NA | TGTGCCAGCTCACCAGGGAGGAGAGGCGGACTCGACGAGCAGTACTTC | CASSPGRRGGLDEQYF
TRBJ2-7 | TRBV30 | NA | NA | TGTGCCTCTCACCCACCTACAGGGACCAACGAGCAGTACTTC | CASHPPTGTNEQYF
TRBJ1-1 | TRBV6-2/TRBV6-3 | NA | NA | TGTGCCAGCAGTTACGGGTCAGGGCGCACTGAAGCTTTCTTT | CASSYGSGRTEAFF
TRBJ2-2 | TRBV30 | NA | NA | TGTGCCTCATCTCGGACCGCAGGGGAGCTGTTTTTT | CASSRTAGELFF
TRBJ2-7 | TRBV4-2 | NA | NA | TGTGCCAGCAGCCGTGCCGGGACGGAGGCCTACGAGCAGTACTTC | CASSRAGTEAYEQYF
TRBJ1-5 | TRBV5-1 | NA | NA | TGCGCCAGCTCCCGGGACACCAATCAGCCCCAGCATTTT | CASSRDTNQPQHF
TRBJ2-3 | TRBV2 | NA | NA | TGTGCCAGCAGTGATCAGGGTGGAGATACGCAGTATTTT | CASSDQGGDTQYF
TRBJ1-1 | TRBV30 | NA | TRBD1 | TGTGCCGGGGACAGACTAAACACTGAAGCTTTCTTT | CAGDRLNTEAFF
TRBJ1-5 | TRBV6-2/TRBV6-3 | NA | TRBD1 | TGTGCCAGCAGTAACAGGGGAGGCAGCAATCAGCCCCAGCATTTT | CASSNRGGSNQPQHF
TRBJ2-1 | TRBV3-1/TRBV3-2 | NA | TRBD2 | TGTGCCAGCAGCCAACTAGCGGGACCTACCCGGGGCAATGAGCAGTTCTTC | CASSQLAGPTRGNEQFF
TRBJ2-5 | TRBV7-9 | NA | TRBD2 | TGTGCCAACAGCTTAGCGGGGGGGGAGACCCAGTACTTC | CANSLAGGETQYF
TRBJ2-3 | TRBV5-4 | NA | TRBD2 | TGTGCCACATCCGGGGGAGCGGGGGACACAGATACGCAGTATTTT | CATSGGAGDTDTQYF
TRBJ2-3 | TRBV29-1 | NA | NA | TGCAGCGTTGTCGGGACAAGCGTGAATACGCAGTATTTT | CSVVGTSVNTQYF
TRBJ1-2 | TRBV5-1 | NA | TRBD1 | TGCGCCAGCAGCCTAAACTTACAGGGGAATGGCTACACCTTC | CASSLNLQGNGYTF
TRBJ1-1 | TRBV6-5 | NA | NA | TGTGCCAGCAGTTACTCGCCGAGGAACACTGAAGCTTTCTTT | CASSYSPRNTEAFF
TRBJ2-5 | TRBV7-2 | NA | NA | TGTGCCAGCAGCTTAGGTGGTTATTACCAAGAGACCCAGTACTTC | CASSLGGYYQETQYF
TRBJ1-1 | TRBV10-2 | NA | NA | TGCGCCAGTCGGGTTGTGTCGAACACTGAAGCTTTCTTT | CASRVVSNTEAFF
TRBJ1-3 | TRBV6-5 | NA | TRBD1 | TGTGCCAGCAAACCCACAGGGGCTGGAAACACCATATATTTT | CASKPTGAGNTIYF
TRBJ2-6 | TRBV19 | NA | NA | TGTGCCAGTAGTACTGGACCGTCACCCTCTGGGGCCAACGTCCTGACTTTC | CASSTGPSPSGANVLTF
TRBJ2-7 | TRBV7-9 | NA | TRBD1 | TGTGCCAGCAGCCTCACCCCGCTGGGGACAGGGGCCCACGAGCAGTACTTC | CASSLTPLGTGAHEQYF
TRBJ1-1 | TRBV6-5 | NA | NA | TGTGCCAGCAGTTTCGCGGCGGGGATGGGCACTGAAGCTTTCTTT | CASSFAAGMGTEAFF
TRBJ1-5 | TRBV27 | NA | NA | TGTGCCAGCAGTTTAACCGGGGACAATCAGCCCCAGCATTTT | CASSLTGDNQPQHF
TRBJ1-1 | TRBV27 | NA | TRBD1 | TGTGCCAGCAGTCCCCCCGTGGGACAGGGTGAAGCTTTCTTT | CASSPPVGQGEAFF
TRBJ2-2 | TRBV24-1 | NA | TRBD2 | TGTGCCACCAGTGACCCGGGACTAGCGGGAGCCACCGGGGAGCTGTTTTTT | CATSDPGLAGATGELFF
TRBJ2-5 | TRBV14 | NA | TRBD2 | TGTGCCAGCAGCCAAGAGCGAAGACGGGGACTAGCGGAAGAGACCCAGTACTTC | CASSQERRRGLAEETQYF
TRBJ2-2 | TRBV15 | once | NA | TGTGCCACCAGCAGAGTTTTCACCGGGGAGCTGTTTTTT | CATSRVFTGELFF
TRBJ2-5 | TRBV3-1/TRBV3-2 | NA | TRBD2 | TGTGCCAGCAGCCAAGACTCCGGCGGGGGGGCAGAGACCCAGTACTTC | CASSQDSGGGAETQYF
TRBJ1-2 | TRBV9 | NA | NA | TGTGCCAGCAGCGTAGATTTGGTGGTGGCTAACTATGGCTACACCTTC | CASSVDLVVANYGYTF
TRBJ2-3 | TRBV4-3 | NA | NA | TGCGCCAGCAGCCAAGACGGGGGGCGGTGGACAGATACGCAGTATTTT | CASSQDGGRWTDTQYF
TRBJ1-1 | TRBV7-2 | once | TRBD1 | TGTGCCAGCAGCTCCACAGGGGCCGGGAACACTGAAGCTTTCTTT | CASSSTGAGNTEAFF
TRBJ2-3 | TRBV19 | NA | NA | TGTGCCAGTAGTATAGCCCGGACTGATACGCAGTATTTT | CASSIARTDTQYF
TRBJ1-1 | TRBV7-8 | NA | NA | TGTGCCAGCAGCCTCACGTGGCAGGGGAACACTGAAGCTTTCTTT | CASSLTWQGNTEAFF
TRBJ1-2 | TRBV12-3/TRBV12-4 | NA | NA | TGTGCCAGCAGTTTATATCGGCAACATGGCTACACCTTC | CASSLYRQHGYTF
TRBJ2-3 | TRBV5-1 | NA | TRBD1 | TGCGCCAGCAGCTTTGGACAGGGGAGGACAGATACGCAGTATTTT | CASSFGQGRTDTQYF
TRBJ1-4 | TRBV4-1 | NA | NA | TGCGCCAGCAGCCAAGGGAGGGGAACCCAGGGACCCAATGAAAAACTGTTTTTT | CASSQGRGTQGPNEKLFF
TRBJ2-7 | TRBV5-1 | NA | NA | TGCGCCAGCAGCTTTGGGGGAACCTACGAGCAGTACTTC | CASSFGGTYEQYF
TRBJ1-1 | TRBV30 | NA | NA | TGTGCCTGGAGGGGGTCCCCCGGGACTGAAGCTTTCTTT | CAWRGSPGTEAFF
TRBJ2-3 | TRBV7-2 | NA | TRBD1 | TGTGCCAGCAGCGTACGACAGGGCCGTATACATACGCAGTATTTT | CASSVRQGRIHTQYF
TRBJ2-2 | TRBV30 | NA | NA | TGTGCCTGGCGCCTAAATAAGATGGACACCGGGGAGCTGTTTTTT | CAWRLNKMDTGELFF
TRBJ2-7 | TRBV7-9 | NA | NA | TGTGCCAGCAGCTCCCCGAACCAGGGTGGAGGGCAGTACTTC | CASSSPNQGGGQYF
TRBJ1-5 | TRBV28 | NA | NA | TGTGCCAGCACCGCCGATATGGGTTTCGTGGCAAATCAGCCCCAGCATTTT | CASTADMGFVANQPQHF
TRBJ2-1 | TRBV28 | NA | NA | TGTGCCAGCGCCCGGTTTTCGGGAGTGATGGTGAATGAGCAGTTCTTC | CASARFSGVMVNEQFF
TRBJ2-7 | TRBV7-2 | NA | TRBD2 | TGTGCCAGCAGCTTAGCTAGCGGGGGGAACTCCTACGAGCAGTACTTC | CASSLASGGNSYEQYF